This TCR beta chain derives from a study of pediatric ulcerative colitis. Across the whole study: Seven patients showed pancolitis and two showed left-sided colitis.

At colonoscopy, a blood sample was also collected. This CDR3 has 13 amino acids. V gave up 5 bases and J gave up 10 bases; unmatched junction bases: 8. CDR1 is MNHEY, CDR2 SMNVEV, per germline (reference sequence). Samples were sequenced at Survey level, maximum 500,000 reads. The repertoire was sequenced with immunoSEQ multiplex PCR; TCRdb's copy has only in-frame clones and lacks some. The sample has tens of thousands of clones, around 85% seen once; the top ten hold approximately 3.7%. The origin of this receptor is a boy younger than 18 with severe ulcerative colitis. The chain links TRBV27 to TRBJ1-1; 9 nucleotides line up with TRBD1. Sequencing used blood. The CDR3 region has the DNA TGTGCCAGCAGTGGGGGGGGACAGGGTGGAGCTTTCTTT. It specifies CASSGGGQGGAFF.